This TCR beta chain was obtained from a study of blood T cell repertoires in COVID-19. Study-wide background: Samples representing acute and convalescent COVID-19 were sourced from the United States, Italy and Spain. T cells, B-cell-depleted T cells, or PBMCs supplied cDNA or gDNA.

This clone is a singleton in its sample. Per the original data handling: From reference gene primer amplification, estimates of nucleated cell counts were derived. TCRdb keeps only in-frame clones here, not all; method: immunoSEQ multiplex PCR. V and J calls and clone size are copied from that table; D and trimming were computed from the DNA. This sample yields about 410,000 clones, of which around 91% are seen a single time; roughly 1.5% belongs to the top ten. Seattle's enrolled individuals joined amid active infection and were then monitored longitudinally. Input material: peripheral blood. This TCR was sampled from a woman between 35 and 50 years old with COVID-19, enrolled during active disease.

CDR3 sequence reads: CASSKTGMYGYTF. CDR3 nucleotides: TGTGCCAGTAGCAAAACAGGGATGTATGGCTACACCTTC. The chain has TRBV19 and TRBJ1-2; D might be TRBD1 (6 bases). Trimming took off 6 bases at V and 5 bases at J, with 13 bases between the two ends. The germline V gene has CDR1 LNHDA and CDR2 SQIVND (reference sequence). The CDR3 sequence is 13 residues long.